This T cell receptor beta chain is drawn from a study of metastatic and nonmetastatic thyroid tumors. Study in general: Across blood and tumor or nodule tissue, repertoires from malignant and benign thyroid patients were compared with one another.

Thyroid surgery took place with no prior treatment in any patient. This clone was detected a few times. Its antigen is unknown. Points from the study as a whole: In blood and tumor, TCR beta diversity was reportedly significantly higher in malignant thyroid tumors than in benign nodules.

Authors' data handling: What underpinned the distant-metastasis classifier for papillary thyroid cancer was the set of CDR3 differences across clinicopathological groups. Using MiXCR, TCRdb reanalyzed the PCR reads. V and J calls and clone size were set by TCRdb, not the authors. The top ten hold approximately 15% of the sample, which has 15,000 to 20,000 clones, 25% seen once. The ends were cut back, 4 bases at V and 5 bases at J, with 15 bases in the middle. The CDR3 spans 15 residues. Germline V gives CDR1 MNHEY, CDR2 SVGAGI. Sequenced: adjacent normal tissue. This TCR came from a female donor with papillary thyroid cancer or a benign thyroid nodule (not recorded which). Some clones in this sample may be carry-over from other donors' samples. This sequence joins TRBV6-5 and TRBJ1-5, with a possible D match to TRBD1 (5 bases). The CDR3 region has the DNA TGTGCCAGCAGTTTAACAGGCCGGGAATATCAGCCCCAGCATTTT. This codes for CASSLTGREYQPQHF.